What follows is one TCR beta chain and its context. Its antigen is unknown. Profiling relied on immunoSEQ multiplex PCR, and the TCRdb table lists in-frame clones only, not all of them. The table lists about 37,000 clones, under 90% of them singletons. This entry belongs to a study of PD-L1 blockade in urothelial cancer. Whole-study findings and limits: For durable-benefit patients, tumor-associated blood clones expanded more at 3 weeks. Better survival was predicted by below-median pretreatment blood TCR clonality.

The time point denotes: pretreatment peripheral blood. Urothelial carcinoma in patients was locally advanced or metastatic. Peripheral blood mononuclear cells were collected from every patient before and during treatment, yielding between 1 and 8 samples per patient. Trimming removed 4 bases from V and 1 base from J; junction bases left unmatched: 11. CDR1 and CDR2 from the germline V gene are SGDLS and YYNGEE. The CDR3 runs 16 residues. The chain is built from TRBV9 and TRBJ2-7, with 7 bases that match TRBD2. Sequencing used PBMCs, obtained around atezolizumab (anti-PD-L1) treatment. The clonotype originates from a man in his sixties with urothelial cancer. CDR3 DNA sequence: TGTGCCAGCAGCCCGATTTCGTCGGGAGGATCCTACGAGCAGTACTTC. This codes for CASSPISSGGSYEQYF.